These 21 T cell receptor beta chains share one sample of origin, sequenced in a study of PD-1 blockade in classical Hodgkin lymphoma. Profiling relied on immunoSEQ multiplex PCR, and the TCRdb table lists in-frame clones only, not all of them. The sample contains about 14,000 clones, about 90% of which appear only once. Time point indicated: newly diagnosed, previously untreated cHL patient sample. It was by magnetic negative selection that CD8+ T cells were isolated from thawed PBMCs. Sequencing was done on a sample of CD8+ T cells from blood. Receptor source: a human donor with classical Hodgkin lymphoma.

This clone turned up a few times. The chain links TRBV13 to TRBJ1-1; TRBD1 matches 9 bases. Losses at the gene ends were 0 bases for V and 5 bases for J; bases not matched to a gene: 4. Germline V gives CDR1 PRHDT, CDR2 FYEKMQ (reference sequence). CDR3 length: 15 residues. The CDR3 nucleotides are TGTGCCAGCAGCTTAGGAGAAGGGACAGGGACTGAAGCTTTCTTT. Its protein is CASSLGEGTGTEAFF.

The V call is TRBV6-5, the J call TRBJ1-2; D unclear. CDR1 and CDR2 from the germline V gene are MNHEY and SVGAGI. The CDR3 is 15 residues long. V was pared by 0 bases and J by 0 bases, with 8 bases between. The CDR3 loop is CASSYSGPANYGYTF. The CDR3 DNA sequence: TGTGCCAGCAGTTACTCCGGACCAGCTAACTATGGCTACACCTTC.

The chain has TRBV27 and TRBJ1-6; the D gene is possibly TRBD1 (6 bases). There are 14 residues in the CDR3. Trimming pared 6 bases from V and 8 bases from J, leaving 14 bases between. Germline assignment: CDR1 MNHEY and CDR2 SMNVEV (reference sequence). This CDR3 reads CASRRTGIDSPLHF. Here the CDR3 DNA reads TGTGCCAGCAGACGTACAGGGATTGATTCACCCCTCCACTTT.

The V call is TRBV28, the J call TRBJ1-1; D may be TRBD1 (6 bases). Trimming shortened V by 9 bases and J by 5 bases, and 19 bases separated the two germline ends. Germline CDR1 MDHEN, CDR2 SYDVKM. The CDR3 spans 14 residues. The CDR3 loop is CASIPQGWGTEAFF. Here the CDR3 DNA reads TGTGCCAGTATCCCTCAGGGGTGGGGGACTGAAGCTTTCTTT.

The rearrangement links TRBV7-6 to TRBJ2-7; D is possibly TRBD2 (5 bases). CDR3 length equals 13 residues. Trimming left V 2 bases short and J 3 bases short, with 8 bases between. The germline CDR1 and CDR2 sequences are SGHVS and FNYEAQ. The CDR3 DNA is TGTGCCAGCAGCTTACAGGAGGACTACGAGCAGTACTTC. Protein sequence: CASSLQEDYEQYF.

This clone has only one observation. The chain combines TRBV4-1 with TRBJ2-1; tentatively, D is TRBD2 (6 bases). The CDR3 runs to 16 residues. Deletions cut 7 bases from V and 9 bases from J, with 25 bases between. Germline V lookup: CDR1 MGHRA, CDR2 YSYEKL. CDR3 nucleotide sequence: TGCGCCAGCAACTATCAACCGGGTAGCGGTATCAGTGAGCAGTTCTTC. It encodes CASNYQPGSGISEQFF.

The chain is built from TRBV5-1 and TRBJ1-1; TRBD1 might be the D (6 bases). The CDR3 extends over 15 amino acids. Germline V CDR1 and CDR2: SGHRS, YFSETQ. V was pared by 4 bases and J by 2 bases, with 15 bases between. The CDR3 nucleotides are TGCGCCAGCAGCCTCTACAGGGAGGTCAACACTGAAGCTTTCTTT. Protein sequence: CASSLYREVNTEAFF.

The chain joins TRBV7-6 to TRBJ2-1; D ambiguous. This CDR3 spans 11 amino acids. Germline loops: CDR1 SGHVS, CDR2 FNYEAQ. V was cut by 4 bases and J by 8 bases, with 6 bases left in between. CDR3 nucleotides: TGTGCCAGCAGCTACGGTTATGAGCAGTTCTTC. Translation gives CASSYGYEQFF.

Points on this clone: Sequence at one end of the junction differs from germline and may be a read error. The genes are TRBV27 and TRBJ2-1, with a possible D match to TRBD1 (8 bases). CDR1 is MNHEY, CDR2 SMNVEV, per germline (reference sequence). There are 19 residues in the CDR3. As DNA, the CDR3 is TGCAACCTTCAGCGAGGGGACAGGATATGTTTGTGGAGCGGGGATGAGCAGTTCTTC. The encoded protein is CNLQRGDRICLWSGDEQFF.

The CDR3 spells CASSRRLGNEQFF. DNA for the CDR3: TGTGCCAGCAGCCGTAGACTAGGCAATGAGCAGTTCTTC. The genes are TRBV7-6 and TRBJ2-1, with a tentative D call TRBD2 (6 bases). CDR1 and CDR2 from the germline V gene are SGHVS and FNYEAQ. V was trimmed by 5 bases and J by 6 bases, leaving 11 bases between them. CDR3 length: 13 residues.

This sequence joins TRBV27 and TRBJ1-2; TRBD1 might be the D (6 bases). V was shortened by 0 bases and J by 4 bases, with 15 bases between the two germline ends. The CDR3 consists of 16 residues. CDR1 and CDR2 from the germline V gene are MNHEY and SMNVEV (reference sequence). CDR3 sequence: CASSLSWGPRPYGYTF. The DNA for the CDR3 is TGTGCCAGCAGTTTATCGTGGGGGCCAAGGCCCTATGGCTACACCTTC.

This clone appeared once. The CDR3 loop is CASSREGTQYF. The DNA for the CDR3 is TGTGCCAGCAGTAGGGAAGGGACCCAGTACTTC. V is TRBV6-5 and J is TRBJ2-5; D remains ambiguous. The CDR3 consists of 11 residues. CDR1 MNHEY and CDR2 SVGAGI come from the germline V gene. Trimming took 5 bases from V and 7 from J, leaving 8 bases between them.

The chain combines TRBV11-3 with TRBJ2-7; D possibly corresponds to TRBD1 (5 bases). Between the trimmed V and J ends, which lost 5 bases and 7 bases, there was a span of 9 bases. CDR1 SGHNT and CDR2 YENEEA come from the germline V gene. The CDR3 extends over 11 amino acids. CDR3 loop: CASSQGSEQYV. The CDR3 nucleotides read TGTGCCAGCAGCCAGGGAAGTGAGCAGTACGTC.

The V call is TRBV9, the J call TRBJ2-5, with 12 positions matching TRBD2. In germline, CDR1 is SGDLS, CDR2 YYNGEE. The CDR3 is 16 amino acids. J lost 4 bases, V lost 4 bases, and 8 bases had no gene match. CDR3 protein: CASSTGLAGTGETQYF. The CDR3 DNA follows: TGTGCCAGCAGCACCGGACTAGCGGGAACGGGAGAGACCCAGTACTTC. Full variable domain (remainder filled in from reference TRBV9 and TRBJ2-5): DSGVTQTPKHLITATGQRVTLRCSPRSGDLSVYWYQQSLDQGLQFLIQYYNGEERAKGNILERFSAQQFPDLHSELNLSSLELGDSALYFCASSTGLAGTGETQYFGPGTRLLVL.

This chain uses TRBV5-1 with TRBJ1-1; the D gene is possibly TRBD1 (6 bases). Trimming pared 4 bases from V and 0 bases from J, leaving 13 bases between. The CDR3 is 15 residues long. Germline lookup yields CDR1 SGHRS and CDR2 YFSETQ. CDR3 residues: CASSPRQVMNTEAFF. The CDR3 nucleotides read TGCGCCAGCAGCCCACGACAGGTTATGAACACTGAAGCTTTCTTT.

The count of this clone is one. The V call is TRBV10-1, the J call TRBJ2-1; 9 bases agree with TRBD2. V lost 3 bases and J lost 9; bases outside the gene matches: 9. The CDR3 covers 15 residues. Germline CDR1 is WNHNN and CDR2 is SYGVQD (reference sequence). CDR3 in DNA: TGCGCCAGCAGTGACCCAGCGGGAGGAGGGAGTGAGCAGTTCTTC. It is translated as CASSDPAGGGSEQFF.

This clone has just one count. In DNA form, the CDR3 reads TGTGCCAGCAGTTTATGGACAGGGTACAATGAGCAGTTCTTC. Amino acids: CASSLWTGYNEQFF. The chain joins TRBV28 to TRBJ2-1, with TRBD1 matching 7 bases. The CDR3 spans 14 residues. Germline values: CDR1 MDHEN, CDR2 SYDVKM. Trimming cost V 0 bases and J 4 bases; bases outside gene matches: 0. Full variable domain (missing parts from reference TRBV28 and TRBJ2-1): DVKVTQSSRYLVKRTGEKVFLECVQDMDHENMFWYRQDPGLGLRLIYFSYDVKMKEKGDIPEGYSVSREKKERFSLILESASTNQTSMYLCASSLWTGYNEQFFGPGTRLTVL.

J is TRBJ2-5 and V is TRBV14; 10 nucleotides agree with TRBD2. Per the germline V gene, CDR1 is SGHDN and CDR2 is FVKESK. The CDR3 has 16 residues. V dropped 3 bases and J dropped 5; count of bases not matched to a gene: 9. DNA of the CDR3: TGTGCCAGCAGCCACGTGAGCGGGAGGGCCTCGGAGACCCAGTACTTC. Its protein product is CASSHVSGRASETQYF.

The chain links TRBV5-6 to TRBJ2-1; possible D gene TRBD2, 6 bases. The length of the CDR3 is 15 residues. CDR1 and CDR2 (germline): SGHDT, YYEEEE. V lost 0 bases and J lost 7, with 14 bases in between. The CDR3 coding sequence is TGTGCCAGCAGCTTGGAAGTGACTAGGAGTAATGAGCAGTTCTTC. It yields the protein CASSLEVTRSNEQFF.

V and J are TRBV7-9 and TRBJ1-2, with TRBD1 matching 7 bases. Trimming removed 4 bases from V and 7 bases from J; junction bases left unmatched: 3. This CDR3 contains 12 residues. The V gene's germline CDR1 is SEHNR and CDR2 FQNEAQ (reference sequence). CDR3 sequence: CASSSDRRGYTF. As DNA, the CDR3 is TGTGCCAGCAGCTCGGACAGGCGTGGCTACACCTTC. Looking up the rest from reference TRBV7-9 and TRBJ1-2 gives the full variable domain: DTGVSQNPRHKITKRGQNVTFRCDPISEHNRLYWYRQTLGQGPEFLTYFQNEAQLEKSRLLSDRFSAERPKGSFSTLEIQRTEQGDSAMYLCASSSDRRGYTFGSGTRLTVV.

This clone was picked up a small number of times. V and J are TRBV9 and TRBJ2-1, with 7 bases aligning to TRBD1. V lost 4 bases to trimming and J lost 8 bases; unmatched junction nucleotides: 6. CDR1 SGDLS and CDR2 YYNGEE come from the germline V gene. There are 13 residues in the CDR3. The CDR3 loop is CASSSTGADEQFF. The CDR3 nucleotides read TGTGCCAGCAGCTCTACAGGGGCGGATGAGCAGTTCTTC. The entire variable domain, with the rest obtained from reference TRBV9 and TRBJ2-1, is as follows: DSGVTQTPKHLITATGQRVTLRCSPRSGDLSVYWYQQSLDQGLQFLIQYYNGEERAKGNILERFSAQQFPDLHSELNLSSLELGDSALYFCASSSTGADEQFFGPGTRLTVL.